This T cell receptor (beta chain) originates from a study of STAT5B mutations in CD4+ large granular lymphocyte leukemia. CDR1 and CDR2 from the germline V gene are SGHNT and YENEEA. This CDR3 comprises 12 residues. Between the trimmed V and J ends, which lost 1 base and 7 bases, there was a span of 8 bases. Sequencing was at survey level. Assay: immunoSEQ multiplex PCR; the TCRdb copy retains only in-frame clones and omits some. The sample carries 30,000 or so clones, 79% recorded once. The table lists this clone with a count of one. This clonotype was obtained from a human donor in good health. The chain links TRBV11-3 to TRBJ2-7; the D gene is possibly TRBD2 (5 bases). Sequencing input: CD4+ T cells from blood buffy coats. Here the CDR3 reads CASSLGWEEQYF. The CDR3 DNA is TGTGCCAGCAGCTTAGGGTGGGAGGAGCAGTACTTC.